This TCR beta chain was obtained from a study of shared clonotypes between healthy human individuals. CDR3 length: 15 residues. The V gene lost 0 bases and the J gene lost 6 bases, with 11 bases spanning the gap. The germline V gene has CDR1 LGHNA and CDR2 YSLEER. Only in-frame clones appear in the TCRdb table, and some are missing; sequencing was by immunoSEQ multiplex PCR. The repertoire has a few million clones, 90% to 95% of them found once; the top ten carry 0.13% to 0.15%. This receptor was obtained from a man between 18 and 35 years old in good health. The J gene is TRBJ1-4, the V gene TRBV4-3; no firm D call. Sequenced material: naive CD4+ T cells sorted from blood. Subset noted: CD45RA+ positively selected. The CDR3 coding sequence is TGCGCCAGCAGCCAAGACGGACGGAGCCATGAAAAACTGTTTTTT. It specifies CASSQDGRSHEKLFF.